These 7 T cell receptor beta chains were sequenced from one sample in a study of T cells in localized non-small cell lung cancer. The table came from immunoSEQ multiplex PCR; TCRdb's copy has only in-frame clones and leaves some out. The profile shows under 40,000 clones, roughly 93% of them singletons. Sequencing was performed on peripheral blood, taken before any cancer treatment. The receptors were gathered from a female donor aged 60 or older with stage I lung adenocarcinoma.

This sequence joins TRBV4-1 and TRBJ2-3; D is tentatively TRBD1 or TRBD2 (5 bases each). There are 14 residues in the CDR3. Germline V CDR1 and CDR2: MGHRA, YSYEKL. V lost 3 bases, J lost 0 bases, and 7 bases lay in between. The CDR3 nucleotides are TGCGCCAGCAGCCAGGGGGTAAGCACAGATACGCAGTATTTT. It translates to CASSQGVSTDTQYF.

The chain joins TRBV5-1 to TRBJ2-7; TRBD2 agrees at 10 bases. Trimming at V came to 5 bases and at J to 1 base, leaving 3 bases not matched to a gene. The CDR3 loop spans 14 amino acids. Germline V gives CDR1 SGHRS, CDR2 YFSETQ. The CDR3 protein is CASRLSGGSYEQYV. The CDR3 DNA reads as TGCGCCAGCAGACTTAGCGGGGGGTCCTACGAGCAGTACGTC.

The V and J genes are TRBV28 and TRBJ1-2; 9 positions agree with TRBD1. V lost 6 bases, J lost 8 bases, and 7 bases stayed unmatched. This CDR3 is 13 amino acids long. Germline assignment: CDR1 MDHEN and CDR2 SYDVKM. The CDR3 here is CASRPQGAQGYTF. The CDR3 region has the DNA TGTGCCAGCAGGCCACAGGGGGCGCAGGGCTACACCTTC.

This clone was observed once. The chain carries TRBV20-1 and TRBJ2-7; D unclear. V lost 1 base and J lost 6, with 7 bases in between. CDR3 length: 11 amino acids. CDR1 DFQATT and CDR2 SNEGSKA come from the germline V gene (reference sequence). The CDR3 coding sequence is TGCAGTGCTAGAGGGGATCGCGAGCAGTACGTC. This gives the protein CSARGDREQYV.

The chain uses TRBV10-1 and TRBJ2-3; D call uncertain. CDR1 is WNHNN, CDR2 SYGVQD, per germline (reference sequence). The CDR3 extends over 10 amino acids. Trimming pared 8 bases from V and 9 bases from J, leaving 9 bases between. CDR3 loop: CASLRITQYF. Written as DNA, the CDR3 is TGCGCCAGCTTAAGGATCACGCAGTATTTT.

This chain uses TRBV5-1 with TRBJ2-1; the match to TRBD2 covers 8 bases. This CDR3 region has 17 residues. Trimming cost V 1 base and J 3 bases; bases outside gene matches: 9. Germline V gene lookup returns CDR1 SGHRS and CDR2 YFSETQ. Written as DNA, the CDR3 is TGCGCCAGCAGCTTGAATATCGGGGGGGCCGGCTACAATGAGCAGTTCTTC. The encoded protein is CASSLNIGGAGYNEQFF.

The chain uses TRBV29-1 and TRBJ2-1, with D possibly called TRBD1 or TRBD2 (5 bases each). CDR1 and CDR2 (germline): SQVTM, ANQGSEA. This CDR3 has 12 amino acids. V dropped 3 bases and J dropped 8 bases, with 11 bases sitting between them. CDR3 nucleotides: TGCAGCGTTGATCTCGAGGGGTATGAGCAGTTCTTC. Translation: CSVDLEGYEQFF.